The rows below give T cell receptor beta chains drawn from one sample of a study of cytomegalovirus exposure and HLA in healthy donors. Assay used: immunoSEQ multiplex PCR; TCRdb lists only in-frame clones, some missing. In total, the table holds under 150,000 clones. Sequencing input: PBMCs. The receptors come from a woman aged 55-69 years in good health and CMV-seronegative. Each CDR3 is given with its conserved first and last residue. Each record gives: J gene, D gene, V gene, CDR3 protein, CDR3 DNA. A D gene is named only where the DNA matches it firmly.

>TRBJ1-5|TRBD1|TRBV18
CASSATGANQPQHF
TGTGCCAGCTCAGCGACAGGGGCCAATCAGCCCCAGCATTTT
>TRBJ2-1|TRBD2|TRBV5-4
CASSRGTSGTYNEQFF
TGTGCCAGCAGCCGAGGGACTAGCGGGACCTACAATGAGCAGTTCTTC
>TRBJ2-1|TRBD2|TRBV19
CASSPLMEREGRNEQFF
TGTGCCAGTAGTCCCTTGATGGAGCGGGAGGGCCGAAATGAGCAGTTCTTC
>TRBJ1-1|-|TRBV27
CASSPLQWTERNTEAFF
TGTGCCAGCAGTCCTCTACAATGGACAGAAAGGAACACTGAAGCTTTCTTT
>TRBJ2-5|TRBD2|TRBV5-8
CASSLGTSGGGQETQYF
TGTGCCAGCAGCTTGGGGACTAGCGGGGGGGGTCAAGAGACCCAGTACTTC
>TRBJ2-3|-|TRBV6-4
CASSSTGGADTQYF
TGTGCCAGCAGTAGTACAGGGGGGGCAGATACGCAGTATTTT
>TRBJ1-1|-|TRBV5-6
CASSPGQNTEAFF
TGTGCCAGCAGCCCGGGACAAAACACTGAAGCTTTCTTT
>TRBJ1-3|TRBD1|TRBV13
CASSQGAYGNTIYF
TGTGCCAGCAGCCAGGGGGCGTATGGAAACACCATATATTTT
>TRBJ2-1|-|TRBV7-9
CASSLAGGHNEQFF
TGTGCCAGCAGCTTAGCAGGGGGACACAATGAGCAGTTCTTC
>TRBJ2-7|-|TRBV7-3
CASSFSGAGYEQYF
TGTGCCAGCAGCTTCTCGGGAGCGGGCTACGAGCAGTACTTC
>TRBJ2-7|-|TRBV10-3
CAISELSSDTYEQYF
TGTGCCATCAGTGAGTTGTCTAGCGACACCTACGAGCAGTACTTC
>TRBJ2-1|TRBD2|TRBV2
CASSIGRGGRGEQFF
TGTGCCAGCAGTATCGGGCGGGGGGGCCGTGGTGAGCAGTTCTTC
>TRBJ2-2|TRBD2|TRBV4-1
CASSTSGGTGELFF
TGCGCCAGCAGTACTAGCGGGGGCACCGGGGAGCTGTTTTTT
>TRBJ2-7|-|TRBV5-1
CASSLGTHEQYF
TGCGCCAGCAGCTTGGGTACCCACGAGCAGTACTTC
>TRBJ2-6|-|TRBV28
CASSFQGSGANVLTF
TGTGCCAGCAGTTTTCAGGGGTCTGGGGCCAACGTCCTGACTTTC
>TRBJ1-3|-|TRBV7-9
CASSPGLFPSGNTIYF
TGTGCCAGCAGCCCGGGACTGTTCCCCTCTGGAAACACCATATATTTT
>TRBJ1-1|-|TRBV11-3
CASSLGHSMNTEAFF
TGTGCCAGCAGCTTAGGCCACAGCATGAACACTGAAGCTTTCTTT
>TRBJ1-5|-|TRBV2
CASTFTGFGNQPQHF
TGTGCCTCCACATTTACAGGTTTTGGCAATCAGCCCCAGCATTTT
>TRBJ2-1|-|TRBV7-9
CASSLSRRRFSYNEQFF
TGTGCCAGCAGCTTAAGTCGCAGGAGGTTTTCCTACAATGAGCAGTTCTTC
>TRBJ1-1|-|TRBV28
CASSLVPARTEAFF
TGTGCCAGCAGTTTAGTTCCGGCGAGGACTGAAGCTTTCTTT
>TRBJ1-3|-|TRBV7-2
CASSLNSGNTIYF
TGTGCCAGCAGCCTAAATTCGGGAAACACCATATATTTT
>TRBJ1-4|-|TRBV2
CASKGWREKLFF
TGTGCCAGCAAGGGGTGGCGAGAAAAACTGTTTTTT
>TRBJ2-5|-|TRBV7-8
CASSLAIRGGQETQYF
TGTGCCAGCAGCTTAGCGATCAGGGGCGGTCAAGAGACCCAGTACTTC
>TRBJ1-1|-|TRBV2
CASIRDTSTNTEAFF
TGTGCCAGCATACGGGACACCTCAACTAACACTGAAGCTTTCTTT
>TRBJ2-1|TRBD2|TRBV27
CASSFHTSGGPYNEQFF
TGTGCCAGCAGTTTTCATACTAGCGGGGGGCCCTACAATGAGCAGTTCTTC
>TRBJ1-3|-|TRBV5-6
CASSRRGPGNTIYF
TGTGCCAGCAGTCGGAGGGGCCCTGGAAACACCATATATTTT
>TRBJ1-1|-|TRBV27
CASSYREGSEAFF
TGTGCCAGCAGTTACAGGGAGGGCTCTGAAGCTTTCTTT
>TRBJ1-3|TRBD1|TRBV11-2
CASSPDRGSGNTIYF
TGTGCCAGCAGCCCGGACAGGGGTAGTGGAAACACCATATATTTT
>TRBJ1-1|-|TRBV19
CASSTLGGNTEAFF
TGTGCCAGTAGTACCCTCGGGGGGAACACTGAAGCTTTCTTT
>TRBJ2-7|-|TRBV6-1
CASSEAGHPYEQYF
TGTGCCAGCAGTGAAGCGGGACACCCTTACGAGCAGTACTTC
>TRBJ2-5|TRBD2|TRBV19
CASSRGGLRETQYF
TGTGCCAGTAGTCGCGGGGGGCTACGAGAGACCCAGTACTTC
>TRBJ2-3|TRBD1|TRBV5-1
CASSLGTGFADTQYF
TGCGCCAGCAGCTTGGGGACAGGGTTTGCAGATACGCAGTATTTT
>TRBJ1-2|-|TRBV20-1
CSARGGGRGTF
TGCAGTGCTAGAGGGGGGGGACGTGGCACCTTC
>TRBJ2-1|TRBD1|TRBV6-5
CASSYDGRDRWNEQFF
TGTGCCAGCAGTTACGACGGTCGGGACAGGTGGAATGAGCAGTTCTTC
>TRBJ2-7|TRBD2|TRBV9
CASSVAGSGSYYEQYF
TGTGCCAGCAGCGTAGCCGGTAGCGGGTCTTACTACGAGCAGTACTTC
>TRBJ1-3|-|TRBV6-1
CASRTGGSGNTIYF
TGTGCCAGCAGGACAGGAGGCTCTGGAAACACCATATATTTT
>TRBJ2-5|TRBD1|TRBV5-1
CASSSTGATQETQYF
TGCGCCAGCAGCTCAACAGGGGCGACCCAAGAGACCCAGTACTTC
>TRBJ2-1|TRBD2|TRBV5-1
CASSSGEGMSIRGFF
TGCGCCAGCAGCTCCGGGGAGGGGATGAGCATACGGGGGTTCTTC
>TRBJ1-1|-|TRBV27
CASSLRGGALAFF
TGTGCCAGCAGTTTGCGAGGGGGTGCGTTGGCTTTCTTT
>TRBJ2-3|-|TRBV7-8
CASSSSGNLGDTQYF
TGTGCCAGCAGCTCATCCGGGAACCTAGGGGATACGCAGTATTTT
>TRBJ2-5|-|TRBV5-5
CASSLLETQYF
TGTGCCAGCAGCCTTCTGGAGACCCAGTACTTC
>TRBJ1-5|-|TRBV4-1
CASSQDLGSLNQPQHF
TGCGCCAGCAGCCAAGATTTGGGCAGCCTGAATCAGCCCCAGCATTTT
>TRBJ2-5|TRBD2|TRBV28
CASSSLAGAGETQYF
TGTGCCAGCAGTTCCTTAGCGGGGGCCGGGGAGACCCAGTACTTC
>TRBJ2-2|-|TRBV11-2
CASSLRGELFF
TGTGCCAGCAGCTTACGCGGGGAGCTGTTTTTT
>TRBJ2-7|-|TRBV11-2
CASSSLRGVYEQYF
TGTGCCAGCAGCTCCTTGAGAGGAGTATACGAGCAGTACTTC
>TRBJ1-3|TRBD1|TRBV23-1
CASRPRTGLCSGNTIYF
TGCGCCAGCAGGCCCAGGACAGGACTTTGCTCTGGAAACACCATATATTTT
>TRBJ1-1|-|TRBV30
CAWRSGGNTEAFF
TGTGCCTGGAGGTCTGGAGGGAACACTGAAGCTTTCTTT
>TRBJ2-7|TRBD1|TRBV9
CASSVGSGQEQYF
TGTGCCAGCAGCGTAGGTTCGGGACAGGAGCAGTACTTC
>TRBJ2-3|TRBD2|TRBV2
CASRGLAGATDTQYF
TGTGCCAGCAGAGGACTAGCGGGAGCCACAGATACGCAGTATTTT
>TRBJ2-7|-|TRBV2
CASSEFRSQKYEQYF
TGTGCCAGCAGTGAATTTCGGTCCCAAAAGTACGAGCAGTACTTC
>TRBJ2-1|TRBD2|TRBV27
CASSRLAGEGNEQFF
TGTGCCAGCAGCAGACTAGCGGGAGAAGGGAATGAGCAGTTCTTC
>TRBJ2-1|TRBD2|TRBV28
CASSSSGGAPEQFF
TGTGCCAGCAGTTCAAGCGGGGGGGCCCCTGAGCAGTTCTTC
>TRBJ1-1|TRBD1|TRBV28
CASRQGGDNTEAFF
TGTGCCAGCAGACAAGGGGGCGATAACACTGAAGCTTTCTTT
>TRBJ1-2|TRBD1|TRBV2
CASSRDREYGYTF
TGTGCCAGCAGTAGGGACAGGGAGTATGGCTACACCTTC
>TRBJ1-1|TRBD1|TRBV15
CATSRNRGFTEAFF
TGTGCCACCAGCAGAAACAGGGGTTTCACTGAAGCTTTCTTT
>TRBJ2-5|-|TRBV29-1
CSVENYETQYF
TGCAGCGTTGAGAACTATGAGACCCAGTACTTC
>TRBJ2-7|-|TRBV7-9
CASSLRGLGYEQYF
TGTGCCAGCAGCTTACGAGGGTTAGGCTACGAGCAGTACTTC